This T cell receptor beta chain was recovered during a study of post-analysis software for immune sequencing data. General study findings and limits: In patients, TRBV5-6, TRBV5-1 and TRBV20-1 belonged to five TRBV segments found more frequently than in controls. Pronounced co-clustering by F measure was evident among identically batched samples.

Concerning this clonotype: As yet, its antigen is unknown.

Unique molecular identifiers were built into the TCR beta cDNA libraries. From the PCR reads, TCRdb called clonotypes with MiXCR, one entry per CDR3 protein. The sample has approximately 690,000 distinct CDR3 sequences, approximately 59% seen once. CDR3 length: 15 residues. J lost 8 bases, V lost 5 bases, and 9 bases had no gene match. The germline gives CDR1 SGHRS, CDR2 YFSETQ. The sequence derives from a girl aged 2 to 10 with multiple sclerosis. The chain recombines TRBV5-1 with TRBJ2-1, with 11 positions matching TRBD2. The specimen was blood. The CDR3 protein is CASRLAGGGGDEQFF. Written as DNA, the CDR3 is TGCGCCAGCAGGCTAGCGGGAGGTGGCGGCGATGAGCAGTTCTTC.